A single sample gave rise to the 26 T cell receptor beta chains below, sequenced in a study of shared clonotypes between healthy human individuals. TCRdb's table, derived via immunoSEQ multiplex PCR, lists solely in-frame clones and lacks some. The sample records roughly 500,000 clones, 70% to 80% being singletons. Specimen: PBMCs. The receptors were gathered from a woman aged 35 to 49 in good health. Some clones in this sample may be carry-over from other donors' samples.

The chain joins TRBV2 to TRBJ1-2; D is ambiguous. Germline lookup yields CDR1 SNHLY and CDR2 FYNNEI. CDR3 length: 11 residues. The V and J ends lost 10 bases and 4 bases respectively, with 10 bases between them. The CDR3 coding sequence is TGTGCCACCACATCCTTCTATGGCTACACCTTC. Protein: CATTSFYGYTF.

The V call is TRBV18, the J call TRBJ1-2; D is unclear. The germline V gene encodes CDR1 KGHSH and CDR2 LQKENI. This CDR3 has 17 amino acids. The V end was cut by 6 bases, the J end by 0 bases, with 20 bases between. Here the CDR3 reads CASSPSGGAAANYGYTF. CDR3 bases: TGTGCCAGCTCGCCGTCTGGAGGTGCAGCCGCTAACTATGGCTACACCTTC.

This clone was observed many times. The V and J genes are TRBV5-4 and TRBJ2-1; 11 nucleotides match TRBD1. CDR3 length: 15 residues. Per the germline V gene, CDR1 is SGHNT and CDR2 is YYREEE (reference sequence). V was pared by 4 bases and J by 3 bases, with 3 bases of the junction left unmatched. CDR3 DNA sequence: TGTGCCAGCAGCGAGGGGACAGGGGGCTACAATGAGCAGTTCTTC. This sequence encodes CASSEGTGGYNEQFF.

For the CDR3, the DNA is TGTGCCAGCAGCGTAACGGGGGCAAGTGGCGGGGAGCTGTTTTTT. This codes for CASSVTGASGGELFF. The chain couples TRBV9 to TRBJ2-2, with D tentatively TRBD1 or TRBD2 (6 bases each). The length of the CDR3 is 15 residues. From germline, CDR1 is SGDLS and CDR2 YYNGEE. The V gene lost 1 base and the J gene lost 7 bases, with 14 bases spanning the gap.

Points on this clone: A much larger clonotype is one base distant, so this may be a read error. The chain joins TRBV30 to TRBJ1-5; 9 bases agree with TRBD1. The germline gives CDR1 GTSNPN, CDR2 SVGIG (reference sequence). J gave up 8 bases and V 2 bases, and 7 bases lay outside the gene matches. The CDR3 contains 14 residues. CDR3 loop: CAWSTQGANKPQHF. CDR3 nucleotides: TGTGCCTGGAGTACACAGGGGGCGAATAAGCCCCAGCATTTT. Variable domain in full (rest from reference TRBV30 and TRBJ1-5): SQTIHQWPATLVQPVGSPLSLECTVEGTSNPNLYWYRQAAGRGLQLLFYSVGIGQISSEVPQNLSASRPQDRQFILSSKKLLLSDSGFYLCAWSTQGANKPQHFGDGTRLSIL.

The V and J genes are TRBV4-1 and TRBJ2-7; D might be TRBD1 (5 bases). CDR3 length: 16 amino acids. Trimming removed 0 bases at V and 2 bases at J, with 14 bases between. Germline CDR1 is MGHRA and CDR2 is YSYEKL. Here the CDR3 reads CASSQDTGGRAYEQYF. DNA of the CDR3: TGCGCCAGCAGCCAAGATACGGGCGGCAGGGCCTACGAGCAGTACTTC.

The chain couples TRBV19 to TRBJ2-1, with 7 nucleotides matching TRBD1. Germline assignment: CDR1 LNHDA and CDR2 SQIVND (reference sequence). The CDR3 runs to 15 residues. V shed 5 bases, J shed 1 base, and the junction held 5 bases outside the gene matches. The CDR3 region has the DNA TGTGCCAGTAGTCCTCCGGGACAGTCCTACAATGAGCAGTTCTTC. Its translation is CASSPPGQSYNEQFF.

The CDR3 nucleotides are TGTGCCAGCAGTTCCCTCCTAGACCGAAAGCAGTTCTTC. Its translation is CASSSLLDRKQFF. The chain carries TRBV27 and TRBJ2-1, with D unresolved. V lost 4 bases and J 11 bases, leaving 15 bases between the germline ends. CDR3 length equals 13 residues. Germline assignment: CDR1 MNHEY and CDR2 SMNVEV (reference sequence).

This clone turned up a few times. This rearrangement joins TRBV4-2 to TRBJ2-3, with 11 bases that match TRBD2. The CDR3 consists of 17 residues. In germline, CDR1 is LGHNA, CDR2 YNFKEQ. V dropped 4 bases and J dropped 3; count of bases not matched to a gene: 9. The CDR3 sequence is CASSPQKLAGDTDTQYF. CDR3 sequence (DNA): TGTGCCAGCAGCCCACAAAAACTAGCGGGGGATACAGATACGCAGTATTTT.

V and J are TRBV30 and TRBJ1-3; tentative D call: TRBD1 (5 bases). Germline V gene lookup returns CDR1 GTSNPN and CDR2 SVGIG (reference sequence). Trimming left V 3 bases short and J 2 bases short, with 14 bases between. The CDR3 totals 15 residues. The CDR3, as DNA: TGTGCCTGGAGCGGTATCGGGACGGCTGGAAACACCATATATTTT. Encoded protein: CAWSGIGTAGNTIYF.

On this clone: A far larger clone differs by one base, so this is likely a read error. The V gene is TRBV6-5, the J gene TRBJ2-7, with D unclear. CDR3 length equals 15 residues. The germline CDR1 and CDR2 sequences are MNHEY and SVGAGI. V lost 6 bases, J lost 0 bases, and 15 bases lay in between. The CDR3 bases are TGTGCCAGCAGCGAAAGAGCGACAAGCTCCTACGAGCAGTACTTC. Translated: CASSERATSSYEQYF.

This clone was counted a single time. The CDR3 is CASSRTLGTSYNEQFF. The CDR3 DNA reads TGTGCCAGCAGCCGGACACTGGGGACTTCCTACAATGAGCAGTTCTTC. This chain uses TRBV5-5 with TRBJ2-1, with a possible D match to TRBD2 (6 bases). The CDR3 contains 16 residues. V gave up 4 bases and J gave up 1 base, with 15 bases separating them. Germline lookup yields CDR1 SGHKS and CDR2 YYEKEE (reference sequence).

V usage is TRBV5-1 and J usage is TRBJ1-4; D ambiguous. There are 16 residues in the CDR3. CDR1 and CDR2 from the germline V gene are SGHRS and YFSETQ. V shed 4 bases and J shed 3 bases, with 16 bases lying between them. CDR3 nucleotide sequence: TGCGCCAGCAGCACGGTACCCTACGGGGCTAATGAAAAACTGTTTTTT. This sequence encodes CASSTVPYGANEKLFF.

The chain combines TRBV28 with TRBJ2-6, with D unresolved. With 5 bases removed from V and 2 bases from J, the gap between germline ends came to 10 bases. Germline CDR1 reads MDHEN; CDR2 reads SYDVKM. CDR3 size: 15 residues. This CDR3 reads CASSTPGTGANVLTF. In DNA form, the CDR3 reads TGTGCCAGCAGTACCCCAGGAACTGGGGCCAACGTCCTGACTTTC.

The J gene is TRBJ2-2, the V gene TRBV19; unclear D gene. The CDR3 contains 14 residues. Germline V gene lookup returns CDR1 LNHDA and CDR2 SQIVND (reference sequence). V lost 3 bases to trimming and J lost 1 base, with 6 bases between them. CDR3 nucleotide sequence: TGTGCCAGTAGTATCGTAGGGAACACCGGGGAGCTGTTTTTT. Protein: CASSIVGNTGELFF. Supplemented by reference TRBV19 and TRBJ2-2, the full variable domain reads DGGITQSPKYLFRKEGQNVTLSCEQNLNHDAMYWYRQDPGQGLRLIYYSQIVNDFQKGDIAEGYSVSREKKESFPLTVTSAQKNPTAFYLCASSIVGNTGELFFGEGSRLTVL.

This clone was counted between two and nine times. The chain joins TRBV20-1 to TRBJ2-7; TRBD2 might be the D (6 bases). V was clipped by 0 bases and J by 9 bases, with 9 bases between them. The germline V gene encodes CDR1 DFQATT and CDR2 SNEGSKA (reference sequence). CDR3 length: 11 residues. CDR3 coding DNA: TGCAGTGCTAGAGAGATGACTAGGCAGTACTTC. Its translation: CSAREMTRQYF.

The gene calls are TRBV28 and TRBJ1-4, with 12 bases aligning to TRBD1. V lost 5 bases to trimming and J lost 11 bases; unmatched junction nucleotides: 6. This CDR3 spans 14 amino acids. CDR1 is MDHEN, CDR2 SYDVKM, per germline. The CDR3 DNA reads TGTGCCAGCAGTACCGGGACAGGGGGCCTTAAACTGTTTTTT. Amino acids: CASSTGTGGLKLFF.

This chain joins TRBV6-4 and TRBJ2-2, with D perhaps matching TRBD1 (5 bases). Per germline, CDR1 MRHNA and CDR2 SNTAGT. V was trimmed by 8 bases and J by 1 base, leaving 8 bases between them. This CDR3 region has 13 residues. The CDR3 protein is CASADRNTGELFF. CDR3 bases: TGTGCCAGCGCCGACAGGAACACCGGGGAGCTGTTTTTT.

The chain couples TRBV18 to TRBJ2-7; TRBD2 agrees at 8 bases. There are 14 residues in the CDR3. Germline-derived CDR1 and CDR2 are KGHSH and LQKENI. V was clipped by 4 bases and J by 3 bases; unmatched bases: 5. CDR3 DNA sequence: TGTGCCAGCTCACTACGGGAGGGGGGCTACGAGCAGTACTTC. The encoded protein is CASSLREGGYEQYF.

This sequence joins TRBV5-1 and TRBJ2-3, with unresolved D. The CDR3 sequence is 14 residues long. CDR1 and CDR2 from the germline V gene are SGHRS and YFSETQ. Trimming cost V 4 bases and J 6 bases, with 15 bases left between them. The CDR3 region is CASSKSQLSDTQYF. As DNA, the CDR3 is TGCGCCAGCAGCAAATCTCAGCTATCCGATACGCAGTATTTT.

The chain uses TRBV9 and TRBJ2-3; D remains ambiguous. From germline, CDR1 is SGDLS and CDR2 YYNGEE. V lost 3 bases, J lost 1 base, and 12 bases lay in between. CDR3 length: 15 amino acids. The CDR3 loop reads CASSAGPARTDTQYF. Written as DNA, the CDR3 is TGTGCCAGCAGCGCCGGGCCCGCCCGCACAGATACGCAGTATTTT.

The rearrangement links TRBV4-3 to TRBJ2-3; 12 nucleotides match TRBD2. The CDR3 consists of 18 residues. The germline gives CDR1 LGHNA, CDR2 YSLEER. The V and J ends lost 0 bases and 5 bases, in that order; junction bases with no gene match: 9. CDR3 amino acids: CASSQELIRLAGVDTQYF. DNA of the CDR3: TGCGCCAGCAGCCAAGAATTGATACGACTAGCGGGAGTAGATACGCAGTATTTT.

This clone was detected a few times. The chain carries TRBV27 and TRBJ2-3; D is ambiguous. The V end was cut by 3 bases, the J end by 3 bases, with 7 bases between. Germline lookup yields CDR1 MNHEY and CDR2 SMNVEV (reference sequence). The CDR3 covers 13 residues. Here the CDR3 reads CASSFGGTDTQYF. CDR3 DNA: TGTGCCAGCAGTTTTGGCGGAACAGATACGCAGTATTTT.

Concerning this clone itself: One end of the junction varies from germline; a read error may be responsible. The V call is TRBV29-1, the J call TRBJ1-1; D is unclear. Germline CDR1 reads SQVTM; CDR2 reads ANQGSEA. The CDR3 runs 13 residues. This CDR3 is CSEREDFSTETFF. The CDR3 nucleotides are TGCAGCGAGCGCGAAGACTTCAGCACTGAAACTTTCTTT.

The chain combines TRBV18 with TRBJ2-5, with 9 positions matching TRBD1. The CDR3 totals 16 residues. In germline, CDR1 is KGHSH, CDR2 LQKENI. The V and J ends lost 4 bases and 5 bases, in that order; junction bases with no gene match: 11. The CDR3 DNA is TGTGCCAGCTCACGCTCTACAGGGGGCTTTGGGGAGACCCAGTACTTC. This sequence encodes CASSRSTGGFGETQYF.

This rearrangement joins TRBV12-1 to TRBJ1-4. TRBV12-1 is reported as a pseudogene. The CDR3 runs 14 residues. CDR3 nucleotides: TGTGCCAGCAGTCAAGGCGCGAGTCGTGAAAAACTGTTTTTT. As protein: CASSQGASREKLFF.